The following is a T cell receptor beta chain sequence with its context. Its specificity is not known. This sample is drawn from a study of cytomegalovirus exposure and HLA in healthy donors. Study-wide findings and caveats: Follow-up analysis found HLA locus-dependent TCR association rates, highest for DRB1 and lowest for HLA-C. In an earlier analysis, in fewer than 700 donors, most V segments appeared productive either ~90% or ~30% of the time. The CMV antigen specificity of three CMV-associated chains was confirmed through in vitro analysis.

PCR primers comprised 60 Vbeta and 13 Jbeta primers. This table comes from immunoSEQ multiplex PCR, and its TCRdb copy is limited to in-frame clones, with some not included. The repertoire consists of under 250,000 clones, with 70% to 80% occurring once and the leading ten covering approximately 4.4%. The CDR3 has 13 residues. V lost 3 bases and J lost 2, with 9 bases in between. Germline V gene data show CDR1 as GTSNPN and CDR2 as SVGIG (reference sequence). The TCR was taken from a woman in her 30s in good health and CMV-seropositive. The sample taken for sequencing was PBMCs. The chain joins TRBV30 to TRBJ2-3; D possibly corresponds to TRBD1 (5 bases). The CDR3 DNA follows: TGTGCCTGGAGAGACAGCCCCACAGATACGCAGTATTTT. It is translated as CAWRDSPTDTQYF.